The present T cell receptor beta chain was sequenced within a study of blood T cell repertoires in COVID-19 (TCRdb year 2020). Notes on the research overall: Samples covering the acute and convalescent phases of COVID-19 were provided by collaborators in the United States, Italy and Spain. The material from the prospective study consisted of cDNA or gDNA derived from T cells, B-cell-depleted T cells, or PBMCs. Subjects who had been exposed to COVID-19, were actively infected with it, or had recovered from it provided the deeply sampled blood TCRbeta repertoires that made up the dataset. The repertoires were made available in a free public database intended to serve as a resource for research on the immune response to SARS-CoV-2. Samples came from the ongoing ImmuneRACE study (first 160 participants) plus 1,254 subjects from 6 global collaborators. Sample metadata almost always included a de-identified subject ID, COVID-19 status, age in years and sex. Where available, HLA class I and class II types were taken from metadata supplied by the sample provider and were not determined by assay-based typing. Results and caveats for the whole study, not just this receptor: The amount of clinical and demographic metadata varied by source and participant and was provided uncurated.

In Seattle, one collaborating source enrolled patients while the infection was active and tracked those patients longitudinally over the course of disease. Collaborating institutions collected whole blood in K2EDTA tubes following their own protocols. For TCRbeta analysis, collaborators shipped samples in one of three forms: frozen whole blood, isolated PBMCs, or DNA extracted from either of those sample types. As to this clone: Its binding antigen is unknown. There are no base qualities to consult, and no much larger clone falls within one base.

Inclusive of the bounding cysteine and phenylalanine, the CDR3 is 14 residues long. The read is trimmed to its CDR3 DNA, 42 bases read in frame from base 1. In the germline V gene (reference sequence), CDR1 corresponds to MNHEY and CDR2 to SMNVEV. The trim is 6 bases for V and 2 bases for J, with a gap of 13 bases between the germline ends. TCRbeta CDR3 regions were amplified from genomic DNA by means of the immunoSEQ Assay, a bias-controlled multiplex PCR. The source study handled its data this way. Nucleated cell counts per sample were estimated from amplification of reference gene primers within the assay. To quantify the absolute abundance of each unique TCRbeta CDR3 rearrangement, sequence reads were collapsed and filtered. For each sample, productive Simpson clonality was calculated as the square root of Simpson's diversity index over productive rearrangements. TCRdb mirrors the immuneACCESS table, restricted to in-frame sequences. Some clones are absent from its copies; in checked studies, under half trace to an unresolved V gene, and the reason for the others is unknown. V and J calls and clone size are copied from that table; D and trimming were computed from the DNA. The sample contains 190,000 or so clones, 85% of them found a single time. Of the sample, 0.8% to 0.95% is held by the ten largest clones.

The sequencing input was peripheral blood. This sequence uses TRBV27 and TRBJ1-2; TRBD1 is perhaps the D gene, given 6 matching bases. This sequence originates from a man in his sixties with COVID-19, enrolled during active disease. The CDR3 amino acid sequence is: CASRRNQGNYGYTF. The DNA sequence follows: TGTGCCAGCAGACGAAACCAGGGGAACTATGGCTACACCTTC.